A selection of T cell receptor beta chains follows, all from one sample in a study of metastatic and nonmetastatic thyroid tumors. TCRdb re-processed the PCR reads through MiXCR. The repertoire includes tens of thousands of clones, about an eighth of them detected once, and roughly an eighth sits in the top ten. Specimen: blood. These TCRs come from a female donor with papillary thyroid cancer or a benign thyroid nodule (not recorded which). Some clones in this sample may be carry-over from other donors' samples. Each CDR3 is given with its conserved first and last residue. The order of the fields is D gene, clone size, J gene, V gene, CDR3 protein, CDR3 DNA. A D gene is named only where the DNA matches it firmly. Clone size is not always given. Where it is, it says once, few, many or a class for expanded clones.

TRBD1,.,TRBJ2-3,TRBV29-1,CSVDGVTGADTQYF,TGCAGCGTTGATGGGGTGACAGGGGCAGATACGCAGTATTTT
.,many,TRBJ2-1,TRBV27,CASNFQGYSYNEQFF,TGTGCCAGCAATTTTCAGGGCTACTCCTACAATGAGCAGTTCTTC
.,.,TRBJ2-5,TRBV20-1,CSARDLGRGGETQYF,TGCAGTGCTAGAGATTTGGGGAGGGGGGGAGAGACCCAGTACTTC
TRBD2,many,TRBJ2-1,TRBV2,CASPNGRLANEQFF,TGTGCCAGCCCCAATGGGAGACTAGCCAATGAGCAGTTCTTC
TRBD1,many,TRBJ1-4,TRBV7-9,CASSPDRGNEKLFF,TGTGCCAGCAGCCCCGACAGGGGTAATGAAAAACTGTTTTTT
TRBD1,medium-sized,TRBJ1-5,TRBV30,CAWSRQGNQPQHF,TGTGCCTGGAGTCGACAGGGTAATCAGCCCCAGCATTTT
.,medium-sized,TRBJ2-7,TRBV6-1,CASSSIYEQYF,TGTGCCAGCAGTTCCATCTACGAGCAGTACTTC
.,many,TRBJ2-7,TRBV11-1,CASSLSKGDLYSYEQYF,TGTGCCAGCAGCTTAAGCAAGGGGGACCTATACTCCTACGAGCAGTACTTC
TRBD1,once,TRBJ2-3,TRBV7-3,CVSSATGVDTQYF,TGTGTCAGCAGCGCCACAGGGGTGGATACGCAGTATTTT
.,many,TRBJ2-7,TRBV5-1,CASSRRTESYEQYF,TGCGCCAGCAGCCGTAGGACGGAGTCCTACGAGCAGTACTTC
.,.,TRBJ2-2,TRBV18,CASSSGPGDTGELLF,TGTGCCAGCTCATCGGGCCCGGGGGACACCGGGGAGCTGCTTTTT
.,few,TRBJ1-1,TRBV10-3,CATLNTEAFF,TGTGCCACCCTAAACACTGAAGCTTTCTTT
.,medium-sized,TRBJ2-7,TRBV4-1,CASSQDSGALSYEQYF,TGCGCCAGCAGCCAAGATTCGGGCGCCCTCTCCTACGAGCAGTACTTC
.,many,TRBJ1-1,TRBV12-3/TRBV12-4,CASSGDGNTEAFF,TGTGCCAGCAGCGGGGACGGAAACACTGAAGCTTTCTTT
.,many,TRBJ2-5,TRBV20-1,CSAAEAGGGETQYF,TGCAGTGCCGCTGAGGCAGGGGGAGGAGAGACCCAGTACTTC
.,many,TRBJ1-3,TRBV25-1,CASTAGDTIYF,TGTGCCAGCACTGCCGGCGACACCATATATTTT
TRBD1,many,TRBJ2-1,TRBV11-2,CASSLVVRGRDEQFF,TGTGCCAGCAGCTTAGTGGTCAGGGGGCGGGATGAGCAGTTCTTC
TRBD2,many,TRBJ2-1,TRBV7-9,CASSLWSREGGRNEQFF,TGTGCCAGCAGCTTATGGTCGCGGGAGGGTGGTAGGAATGAGCAGTTCTTC
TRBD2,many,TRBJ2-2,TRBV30,CAWSELAGDTGELFF,TGTGCCTGGAGTGAGCTAGCGGGAGATACCGGGGAGCTGTTTTTT
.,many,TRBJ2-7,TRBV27,CASSLGRSSYEQYF,TGTGCCAGCAGTTTGGGTAGGAGCTCCTACGAGCAGTACTTC
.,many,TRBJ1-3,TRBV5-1,CASSLRGDSGNTIYF,TGCGCCAGCAGCTTGAGAGGGGACTCTGGAAACACCATATATTTT
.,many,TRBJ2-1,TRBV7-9,CASSLADRRQFF,TGTGCCAGCAGCTTGGCCGACAGGCGGCAGTTCTTC